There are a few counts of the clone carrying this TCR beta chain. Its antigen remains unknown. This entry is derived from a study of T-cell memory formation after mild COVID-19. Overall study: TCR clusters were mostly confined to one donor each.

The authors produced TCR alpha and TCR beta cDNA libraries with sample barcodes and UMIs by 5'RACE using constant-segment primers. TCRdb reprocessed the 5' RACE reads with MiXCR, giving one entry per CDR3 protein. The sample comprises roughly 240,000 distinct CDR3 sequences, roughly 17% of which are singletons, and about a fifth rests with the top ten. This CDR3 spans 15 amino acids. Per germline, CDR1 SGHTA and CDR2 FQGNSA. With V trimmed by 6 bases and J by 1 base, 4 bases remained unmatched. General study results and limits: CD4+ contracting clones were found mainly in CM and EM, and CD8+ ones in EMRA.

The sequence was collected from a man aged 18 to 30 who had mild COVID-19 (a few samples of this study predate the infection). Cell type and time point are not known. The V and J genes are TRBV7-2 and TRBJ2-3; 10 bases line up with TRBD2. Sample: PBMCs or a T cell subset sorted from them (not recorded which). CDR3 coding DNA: TGTGCCAGCAGGGAGCGGGGGGGCGGCACAGATACGCAGTATTTT. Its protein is CASRERGGGTDTQYF.